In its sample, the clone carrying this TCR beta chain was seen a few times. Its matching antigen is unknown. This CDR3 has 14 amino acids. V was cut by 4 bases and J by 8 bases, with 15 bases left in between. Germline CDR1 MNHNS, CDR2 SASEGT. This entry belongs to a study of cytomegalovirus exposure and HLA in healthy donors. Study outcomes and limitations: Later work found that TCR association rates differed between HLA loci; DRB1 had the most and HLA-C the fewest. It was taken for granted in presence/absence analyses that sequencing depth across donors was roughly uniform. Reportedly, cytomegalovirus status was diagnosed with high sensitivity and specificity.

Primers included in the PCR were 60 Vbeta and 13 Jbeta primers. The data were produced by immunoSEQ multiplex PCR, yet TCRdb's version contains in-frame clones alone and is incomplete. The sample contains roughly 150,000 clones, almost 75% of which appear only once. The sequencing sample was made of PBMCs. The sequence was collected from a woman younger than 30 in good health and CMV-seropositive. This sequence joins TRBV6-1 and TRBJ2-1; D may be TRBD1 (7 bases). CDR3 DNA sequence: TGTGCCAGCAGTGGACAGGGAGGTGTCGATGAGCAGTTCTTC. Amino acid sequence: CASSGQGGVDEQFF.